Listed here is a single T cell receptor beta chain. This receptor's antigen is unknown. Nothing much larger sits one base from this clone, and base qualities are not available. The library was made by PCR. DNA from cultured CD4+ T cells was subjected to TCR sequencing with the Oncomine TCR Beta short-read assay at the Johns Hopkins FTIC core. The QIAamp micro DNA kit was used to extract genomic DNA from the cultured CD4+ T cells. The Oncomine TCR Beta libraries from cultured CD4+ T cells were pooled using unique dual indexes and then sequenced on an Illumina iSeq 100. The authors processed their data as follows. Non-productive sequences were removed, and CDR3s not starting with C, not ending with F or W, or shorter than 7 amino acids were discarded. The MANAFEST web application identified antigen-specific clonotypes by comparing peptide-stimulated wells against reference wells and other culture wells. An FDR below 0.05, an odds ratio above 5, and a productive frequency above 0.1% in at least two of three replicate wells were required for clones to be considered positive. Cross-reactive clonotypes were defined as significantly expanded in both SARS-CoV-2 spike wells and at least one common cold coronavirus spike condition. Levenshtein distances (stringdist) and unrooted phylogenetic trees (ape) in R version 3.6.1 were used to assess CDR3 homology. TCRdb trimmed the raw reads at Q25, called clones with MiXCR and kept productive beta chains. Every CDR3 protein is listed once, alongside the most common genes and DNA of its rows. The V and J calls follow TCRdb's processing rather than the paper's. The sample table records over 11,000 distinct CDR3 sequences; 20% to 25% of these occur just once. The leading ten clones occupy over 15% of the sample.

This record belongs to a study of vaccination and CD4 T cells after COVID-19 (dated by TCRdb to the early 2020s). With respect to the entire study: SARS-CoV-2 positivity had been established in the convalescent patients by nasal swab PCR, and mild disease was recorded in nine or ten of these patients and severe disease in one. In the convalescent cohort there were six males and four females, among whom were two Hispanic individuals, seven Caucasians, two Asians and one multiracial person. Participants got two doses of the Pfizer-BioNTech BNT162b2 vaccine (n=8) or two doses of the Moderna mRNA-1273 vaccine (n=2). Post-COVID blood samples from convalescent patients were collected a median of approximately 93 days after diagnosis, with a range of roughly 30 to 170 days. The time from the second vaccine dose to post-vaccine blood sampling had a median of around 72 days and ranged from about 14 to 250 days. The cultures were stimulated with overlapping spike peptide pools from SARS-CoV-2 and from the common cold coronaviruses HCoV-NL63, HCoV-OC43 and HCoV-229E. As controls, cultures received a CEFX viral epitope pool (the positive control), an HIV-1 Nef peptide pool (the negative control), or no peptide at all. In around 10 COVID-19 convalescent patients and a handful of infection-naive healthy vaccine recipients, researchers compared the spike-specific CD4+ TCR repertoire from before mRNA vaccination with the repertoire from after. Overall study results and their limits: Relatively few convalescent patients were included in the study, and early timepoints after natural infection were not analyzed. Of the vaccine-specific clones found in convalescent patients, nearly all (304 of 307) were mono-reactive for SARS-CoV-2 spike instead of being cross-reactive with common cold coronaviruses. Although the median number of SARS-CoV-2-reactive clonotypes went up from more than 20 after infection to around 40 after vaccination, the increase was not significant. Among the post-vaccine SARS-CoV-2-reactive clones in convalescent patients, a median around 90% showed up only after vaccination, which suggests vaccine-specific priming.

The CDR3 sequence holds 12 residues, the cysteine and phenylalanine included. The entry retains the CDR3 DNA only, 36 bases that are in frame from base 1. Trimming takes 6 bases from V and 3 bases from J, and the germline ends sit 8 bases apart. From the germline V gene (reference sequence), CDR1 is LNHDA and CDR2 is SQIVND. The sample's treatment or condition label is to be understood as: roughly 10-day PBMC culture with coronavirus spike peptide pools or control peptides (ViraFEST assay). To expand antigen-specific T cells with peptide pools and then pick out the expanded clonotypes through TCR sequencing, the study relied on the ViraFEST assay. Positive SARS-CoV-2 PCR tests in the convalescent patients dated from March to December 2020, before Alpha, Beta and Delta variants emerged in the United States. Each well held 2.2 million or so PBMCs cultured with approximately 10 ug/ml peptide pools in IMDM containing 5% human AB serum and around 10 IU/ml IL-2. On days 3 and 7, half of the culture medium was replaced with fresh IL-2-containing medium. CD4+ T cells were isolated after approximately ten days of culture through negative selection using the EasySep CD4+ T cell isolation kit. Ficoll-Paque Plus gradient centrifugation was used to isolate PBMCs from whole blood, and the isolated PBMCs were then either used fresh or cryopreserved at -140C. Each culture condition was generally run in triplicate wells.

The source of this sequence is a human donor who had recovered from COVID-19. This specimen consisted of CD4+ T cells from blood, cultured in vitro, obtained after SARS-CoV-2 vaccination. This sequence uses TRBV19 and TRBJ1-2; there is no confident call for the D gene. This receptor carries the CDR3 CASSSVDYGYTF. The DNA sequence is given as TGTGCCAGTAGCTCAGTTGACTATGGCTACACCTTC. When the CDR3 is completed using the reference TRBV19 and TRBJ1-2 genes on either side, the full variable domain is DGGITQSPKYLFRKEGQNVTLSCEQNLNHDAMYWYRQDPGQGLRLIYYSQIVNDFQKGDIAEGYSVSREKKESFPLTVTSAQKNPTAFYLCASSSVDYGYTFGSGTRLTVV.